This TCR beta chain came from a study of blood T cells in healthy people across ages. Next came a second PCR, run for about 6 to 12 cycles, which used a sample-barcoded 5' primer along with a J-beta primer mix. One entry per CDR3 protein results from TCRdb running MiXCR on the 5' RACE reads. The table records over a million distinct CDR3 sequences, about 23% of them present only once. The V end lost 3 bases, the J end lost 6 bases, and 9 bases lay between the germline ends. In germline, CDR1 is DFQATT, CDR2 SNEGSKA (reference sequence). This CDR3 has 12 amino acids. The same sample was also used in a study of T cells of mothers and their children. That report adds: Versus unrelated pairs, overlap was slightly higher in related mother-child pairs, without reaching significance.

The J gene is TRBJ2-4, the V gene TRBV20-1; D remains unclear. The material sequenced was blood. The TCR originated in a girl between 2 and 10 years old in good health. CDR3 in DNA: TGCAGTGCTAGTCTTGGAGTAAACATTCAGTACTTC. It codes for CSASLGVNIQYF.